This TCR beta chain derives from a study of cytomegalovirus exposure and HLA in healthy donors. The overall study: Of all 400 or so donors who were genotyped, roughly 81% belonged to the Caucasian-associated ancestry cluster.

PCR involved 60 Vbeta and 13 Jbeta primers. The table came from immunoSEQ multiplex PCR; TCRdb's copy has only in-frame clones and leaves some out. This table holds about 170,000 clones. This CDR3 contains 18 residues. Germline V CDR1 and CDR2: ENHRY, SYGVKD. V lost 3 bases to trimming and J lost 0 bases; unmatched junction nucleotides: 8. Study-wide results and limits: CMV serostatus stood as the only immune exposure information on hand. Per a later analysis, 18,000 or so TCR beta sequences showed association with HLA alleles at 0.05 false discovery rate. Among CMV-associated TCR beta chains, most appeared HLA-restricted in a later analysis.

Regarding this clone: Its antigen remains unknown.

The clonotype was recovered from a woman in her late teens or twenties in good health and CMV-seropositive. J is TRBJ2-6 and V is TRBV10-3; TRBD1 agrees at 7 bases. The specimen sequenced was PBMCs. The CDR3 reads CAISELKTGLSGANVLTF. As DNA, the CDR3 is TGTGCCATCAGTGAACTCAAGACAGGGCTCTCTGGGGCCAACGTCCTGACTTTC.